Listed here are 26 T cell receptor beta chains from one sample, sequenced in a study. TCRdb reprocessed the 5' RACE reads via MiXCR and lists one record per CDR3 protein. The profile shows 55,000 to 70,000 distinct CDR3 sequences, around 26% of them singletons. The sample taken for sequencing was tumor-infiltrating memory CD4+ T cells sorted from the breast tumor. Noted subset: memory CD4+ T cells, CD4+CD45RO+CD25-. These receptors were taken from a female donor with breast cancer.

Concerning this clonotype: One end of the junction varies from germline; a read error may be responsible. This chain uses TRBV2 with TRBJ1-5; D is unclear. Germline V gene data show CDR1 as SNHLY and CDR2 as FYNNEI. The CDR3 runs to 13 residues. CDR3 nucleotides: TGTGCCAGCATGGCGGAAATGCATCAGCCTCAGCATTTT. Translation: CASMAEMHQPQHF.

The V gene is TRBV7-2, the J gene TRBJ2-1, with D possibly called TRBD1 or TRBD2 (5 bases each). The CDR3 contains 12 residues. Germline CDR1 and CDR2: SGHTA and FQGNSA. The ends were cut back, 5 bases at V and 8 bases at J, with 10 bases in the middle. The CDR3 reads CASSPVGDEQFF. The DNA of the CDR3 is TGTGCCAGCAGCCCCGTGGGGGATGAGCAGTTCTTC.

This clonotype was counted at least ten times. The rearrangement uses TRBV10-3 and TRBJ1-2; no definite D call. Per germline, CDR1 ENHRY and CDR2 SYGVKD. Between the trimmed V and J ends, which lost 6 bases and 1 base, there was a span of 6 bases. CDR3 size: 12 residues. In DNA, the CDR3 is TGTGCCATCAGGGGCGATAACTATGGCTACACCTTC. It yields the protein CAIRGDNYGYTF.

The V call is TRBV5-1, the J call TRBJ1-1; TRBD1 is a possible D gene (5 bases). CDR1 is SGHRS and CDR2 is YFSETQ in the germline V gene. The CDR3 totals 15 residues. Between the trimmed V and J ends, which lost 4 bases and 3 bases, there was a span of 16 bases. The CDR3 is CASSRLGQGDTEAFF. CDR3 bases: TGCGCCAGCAGCCGCCTGGGGCAAGGGGACACTGAAGCTTTCTTT.

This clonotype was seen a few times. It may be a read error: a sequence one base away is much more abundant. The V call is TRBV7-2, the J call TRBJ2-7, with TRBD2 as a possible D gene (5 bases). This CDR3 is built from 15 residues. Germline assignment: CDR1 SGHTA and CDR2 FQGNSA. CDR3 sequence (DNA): TGTGCCGGCAGCTTACAAAGCGGCCCCTCCTACGAGCAGTACTTC. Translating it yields CAGSLQSGPSYEQYF.

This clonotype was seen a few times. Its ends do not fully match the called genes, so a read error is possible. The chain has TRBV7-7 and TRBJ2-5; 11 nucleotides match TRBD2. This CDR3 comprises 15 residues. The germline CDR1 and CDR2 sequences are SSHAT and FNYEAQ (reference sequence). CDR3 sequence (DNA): TGTGCTAGCAGCACTCAACTAGCGGGGGTGGAGACCCAGTACTTC. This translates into CASSTQLAGVETQYF.

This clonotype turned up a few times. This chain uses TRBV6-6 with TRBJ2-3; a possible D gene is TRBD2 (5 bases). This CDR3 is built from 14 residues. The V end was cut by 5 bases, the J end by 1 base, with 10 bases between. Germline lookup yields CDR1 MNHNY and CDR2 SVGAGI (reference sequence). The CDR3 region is CASSRRTGTDTQYF. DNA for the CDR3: TGTGCCAGCAGTCGTCGGACTGGCACAGATACGCAGTATTTT.

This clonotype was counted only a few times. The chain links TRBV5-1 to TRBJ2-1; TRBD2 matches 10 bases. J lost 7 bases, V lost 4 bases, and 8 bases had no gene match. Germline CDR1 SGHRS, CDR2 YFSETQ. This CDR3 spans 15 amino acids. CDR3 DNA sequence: TGCGCCAGCAGCCCGACTAGCGGGCAATTAAATGAGCAGTTCTTC. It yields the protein CASSPTSGQLNEQFF.

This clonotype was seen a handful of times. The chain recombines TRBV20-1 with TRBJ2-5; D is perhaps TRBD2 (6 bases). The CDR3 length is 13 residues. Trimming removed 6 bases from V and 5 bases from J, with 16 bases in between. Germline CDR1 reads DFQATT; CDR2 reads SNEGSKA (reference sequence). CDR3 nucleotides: TGCAGTGCGAAGGAGCCGGGGAGGGAGACCCAGTACTTC. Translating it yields CSAKEPGRETQYF.

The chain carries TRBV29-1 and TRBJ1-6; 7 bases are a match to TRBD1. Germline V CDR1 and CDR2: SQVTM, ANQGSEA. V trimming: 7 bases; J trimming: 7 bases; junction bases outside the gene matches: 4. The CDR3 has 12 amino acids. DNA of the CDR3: TGCAGCGCGGGACAGCCAAATTCACCCCTCCACTTT. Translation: CSAGQPNSPLHF.

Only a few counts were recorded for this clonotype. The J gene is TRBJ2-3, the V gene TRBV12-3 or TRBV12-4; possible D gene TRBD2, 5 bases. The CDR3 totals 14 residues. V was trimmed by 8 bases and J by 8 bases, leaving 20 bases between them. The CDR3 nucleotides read TGTGCCAGCTCGGGCATGGAGGCCGGTCGTACGCAGTATTTT. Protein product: CASSGMEAGRTQYF.

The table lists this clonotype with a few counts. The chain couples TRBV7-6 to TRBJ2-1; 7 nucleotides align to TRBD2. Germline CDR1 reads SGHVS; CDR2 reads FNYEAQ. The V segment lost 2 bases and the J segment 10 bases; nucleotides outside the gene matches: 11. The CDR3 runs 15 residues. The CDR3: CASSLSLAAIGEQFF. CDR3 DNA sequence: TGTGCCAGCAGCTTATCCCTAGCGGCAATCGGGGAGCAGTTCTTC.

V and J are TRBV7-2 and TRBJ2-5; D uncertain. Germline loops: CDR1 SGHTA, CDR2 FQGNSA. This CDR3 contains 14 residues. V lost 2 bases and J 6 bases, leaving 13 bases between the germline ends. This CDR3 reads CASSLYSSSQTQYF. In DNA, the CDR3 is TGTGCCAGCAGCTTATACTCCAGTTCTCAGACCCAGTACTTC.

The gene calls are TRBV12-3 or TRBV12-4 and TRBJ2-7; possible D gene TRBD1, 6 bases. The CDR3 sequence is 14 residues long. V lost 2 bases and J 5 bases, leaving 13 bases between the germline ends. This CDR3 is CASSLMTGKHEQYF. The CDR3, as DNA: TGTGCCAGCAGTTTAATGACAGGCAAACACGAGCAGTACTTC.

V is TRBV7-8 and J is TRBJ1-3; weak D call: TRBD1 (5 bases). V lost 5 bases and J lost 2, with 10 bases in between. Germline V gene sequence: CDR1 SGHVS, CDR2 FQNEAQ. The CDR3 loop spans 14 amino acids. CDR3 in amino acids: CASSLGTAGNTIYF. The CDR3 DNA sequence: TGTGCCAGCAGCCTGGGGACGGCTGGAAACACCATATATTTT.

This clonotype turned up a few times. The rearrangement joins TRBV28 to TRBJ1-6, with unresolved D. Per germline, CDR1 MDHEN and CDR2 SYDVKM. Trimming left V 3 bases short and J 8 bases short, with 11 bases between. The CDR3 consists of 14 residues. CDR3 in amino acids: CASSFSFRDSPLHF. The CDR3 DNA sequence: TGTGCCAGCAGTTTTAGTTTTCGGGATTCACCCCTCCACTTT.

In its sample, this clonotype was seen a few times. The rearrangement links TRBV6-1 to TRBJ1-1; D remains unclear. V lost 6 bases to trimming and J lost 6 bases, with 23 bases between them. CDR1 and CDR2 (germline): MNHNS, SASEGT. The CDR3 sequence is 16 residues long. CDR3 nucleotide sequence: TGTGCCAGCAGAGGCTACGGGGAATGGGGATCGTCTGAAGCTTTCTTT. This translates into CASRGYGEWGSSEAFF.

The CDR3 loop is CASSLNQEGTQYF. The CDR3 nucleotides are TGTGCCAGCAGCTTAAACCAGGAGGGCACGCAGTATTTT. This sequence joins TRBV7-3 and TRBJ2-3; TRBD2 might be the D (6 bases). V was shortened by 1 base and J by 9 bases, with 11 bases between the two germline ends. The CDR3 runs to 13 residues. Germline V CDR1 and CDR2: SGHTA, FQGTGA.

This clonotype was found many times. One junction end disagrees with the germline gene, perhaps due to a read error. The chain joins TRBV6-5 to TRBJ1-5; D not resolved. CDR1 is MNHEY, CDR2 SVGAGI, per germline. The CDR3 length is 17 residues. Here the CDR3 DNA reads TGTGCCAGCAATTACTCTAACCCCGCTTATAGCAATCAGCCCCAGCATTTT. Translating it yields CASNYSNPAYSNQPQHF.

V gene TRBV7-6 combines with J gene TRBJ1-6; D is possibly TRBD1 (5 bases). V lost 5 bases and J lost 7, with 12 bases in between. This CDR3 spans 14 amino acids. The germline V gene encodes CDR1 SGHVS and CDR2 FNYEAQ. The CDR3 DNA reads TGTGCCAGCAGCCGTGGGACCTCCAATTCACCCCTCCACTTT. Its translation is CASSRGTSNSPLHF. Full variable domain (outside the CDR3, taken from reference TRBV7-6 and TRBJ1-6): GAGVSQSPRYKVTKRGQDVALRCDPISGHVSLYWYRQALGQGPEFLTYFNYEAQQDKSGLPNDRFSAERPEGSISTLTIQRTEQRDSAMYRCASSRGTSNSPLHFGNGTRLTVT.

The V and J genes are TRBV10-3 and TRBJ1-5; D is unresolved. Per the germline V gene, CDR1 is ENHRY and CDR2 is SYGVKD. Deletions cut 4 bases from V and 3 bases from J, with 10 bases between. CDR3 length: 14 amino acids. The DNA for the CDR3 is TGTGCCATCAGTGCTTCCTCAAACAATCAGCCCCAGCATTTT. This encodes CAISASSNNQPQHF.

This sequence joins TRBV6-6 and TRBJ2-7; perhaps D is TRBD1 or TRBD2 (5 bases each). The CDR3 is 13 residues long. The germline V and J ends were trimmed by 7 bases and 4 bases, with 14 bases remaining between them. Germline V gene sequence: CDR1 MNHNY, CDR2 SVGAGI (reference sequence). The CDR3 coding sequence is TGTGCCAGCAACACCGGGACCGAATACGAGCAGTACTTC. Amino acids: CASNTGTEYEQYF.

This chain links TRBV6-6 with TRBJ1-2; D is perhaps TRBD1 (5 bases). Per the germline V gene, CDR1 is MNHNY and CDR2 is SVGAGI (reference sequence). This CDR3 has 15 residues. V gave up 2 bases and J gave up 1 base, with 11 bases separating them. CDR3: CASSYLTAINYGYTF. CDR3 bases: TGTGCCAGCAGTTACCTGACAGCCATTAACTATGGCTACACCTTC.

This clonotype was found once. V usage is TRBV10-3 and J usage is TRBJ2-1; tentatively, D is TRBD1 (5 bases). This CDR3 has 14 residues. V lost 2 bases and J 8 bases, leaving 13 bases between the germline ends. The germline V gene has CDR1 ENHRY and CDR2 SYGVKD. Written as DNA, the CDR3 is TGTGCCATCAGTGAGCCCGGACACTCTGATGAGCAGTTCTTC. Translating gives CAISEPGHSDEQFF.

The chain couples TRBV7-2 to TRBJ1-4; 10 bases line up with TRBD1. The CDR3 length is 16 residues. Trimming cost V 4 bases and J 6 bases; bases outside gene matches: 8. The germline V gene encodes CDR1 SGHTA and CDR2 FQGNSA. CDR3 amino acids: CASSSPPGQGYEKLFF. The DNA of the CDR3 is TGTGCCAGCAGCTCCCCCCCGGGACAGGGGTATGAAAAACTGTTTTTT.

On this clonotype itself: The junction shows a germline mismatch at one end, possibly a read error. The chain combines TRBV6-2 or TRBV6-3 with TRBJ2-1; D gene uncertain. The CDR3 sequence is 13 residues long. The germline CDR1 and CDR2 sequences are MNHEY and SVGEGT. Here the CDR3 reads CANSDPTTNEQFF. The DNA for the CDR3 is TGTGCCAACAGTGACCCCACCACTAATGAGCAGTTCTTC.